The 25 T cell receptor beta chains below come from one sample, sequenced in a study of blood T cell repertoires in COVID-19. Some clones are missing from TCRdb's copy, which holds only in-frame ones; the method was immunoSEQ multiplex PCR. The sample holds 160,000 or so clones; roughly 85% are singletons and the top ten take approximately 5.4%. What was sequenced was peripheral blood. All receptors come from a woman between 45 and 60 years old with COVID-19, enrolled during active disease.

The chain joins TRBV19 to TRBJ1-6; D remains ambiguous. Germline CDR1 reads LNHDA; CDR2 reads SQIVND (reference sequence). The CDR3 is 13 amino acids. Trimming took 7 bases from V and 9 from J, leaving 13 bases between them. CDR3 nucleotide sequence: TGTGCCAGTAATAAGGGTCGGGGTTCACCCCTCCACTTT. Translation: CASNKGRGSPLHF.

The CDR3 bases are TGTGCCAGCTCACCACCGGCGGCCCTTGAAGCTTTCTTT. This encodes CASSPPAALEAFF. The chain employs TRBV18 and TRBJ1-1; D remains unclear. Trimming shortened V by 0 bases and J by 7 bases, and 9 bases separated the two germline ends. The CDR3 runs 13 residues. Germline V gives CDR1 KGHSH, CDR2 LQKENI.

This clone turned up a few times. V gene TRBV7-9 combines with J gene TRBJ1-1; possible D gene TRBD1, 5 bases. Germline lookup yields CDR1 SEHNR and CDR2 FQNEAQ (reference sequence). The V and J ends lost 5 bases and 5 bases respectively, with 21 bases between them. The CDR3 has 16 amino acids. CDR3 bases: TGTGCCAGCAGCCAGGGAGGTGTGGGGGTCGGGACTGAAGCTTTCTTT. Amino acid sequence: CASSQGGVGVGTEAFF. Supplemented by reference TRBV7-9 and TRBJ1-1, the full variable domain reads DTGVSQNPRHKITKRGQNVTFRCDPISEHNRLYWYRQTLGQGPEFLTYFQNEAQLEKSRLLSDRFSAERPKGSFSTLEIQRTEQGDSAMYLCASSQGGVGVGTEAFFGQGTRLTVV.

This clone showed up just a few times. The rearrangement uses TRBV7-2 and TRBJ1-1; TRBD1 agrees at 9 bases. The CDR3 has 14 residues. Germline CDR1 is SGHTA and CDR2 is FQGNSA. J gave up 5 bases and V 4 bases, and 5 bases lay outside the gene matches. The CDR3 loop is CASSSDRGGTEAFF. The CDR3 DNA follows: TGTGCCAGCAGCTCGGACAGGGGTGGAACTGAAGCTTTCTTT.

This clone occurred once. The sample has other DNA sequences that encode this CDR3 too. J is TRBJ2-5 and V is TRBV3-1 (or the pseudogene TRBV3-2); D may be TRBD2 (5 bases). V lost 1 base and J 1 base, leaving 10 bases between the germline ends. CDR3 length equals 15 residues. From germline, CDR1 is LGHDT and CDR2 YNNKEL (reference sequence). CDR3 coding DNA: TGTGCCAGCAGCCAAGGGACTGGCGGCCAAGAGACCCAGTACTTC. This encodes CASSQGTGGQETQYF.

The chain is built from TRBV19 and TRBJ2-6, with a weak D call TRBD1 (6 bases). The CDR3 contains 15 residues. V shed 4 bases and J shed 0 bases, with 7 bases lying between them. CDR1 is LNHDA, CDR2 SQIVND, per germline (reference sequence). The chain's CDR3 is CASSRTDSGANVLTF. The CDR3, as DNA: TGTGCCAGTAGTAGGACAGACTCTGGGGCCAACGTCCTGACTTTC.

The V call is TRBV19, the J call TRBJ2-1, with TRBD2 matching 9 bases. J gave up 1 base and V 7 bases, and 5 bases lay outside the gene matches. In germline, CDR1 is LNHDA, CDR2 SQIVND (reference sequence). There are 15 residues in the CDR3. CDR3 sequence reads: CASIHSGGSYNEQFF. CDR3 sequence (DNA): TGTGCCAGTATCCATAGCGGGGGTTCCTACAATGAGCAGTTCTTC.

The chain carries TRBV28 and TRBJ2-2; 7 bases match TRBD1. CDR3 size: 12 residues. The J segment lost 6 bases and the V segment lost 7 bases, leaving 2 bases of the junction unmatched. Germline CDR1 and CDR2: MDHEN and SYDVKM. The CDR3 nucleotides read TGTGCCAGCACGACAGGGTCCGGGGAGCTGTTTTTT. It specifies CASTTGSGELFF.

This chain uses TRBV19 with TRBJ2-2; the match to TRBD2 covers 11 bases. V shed 4 bases, J shed 4 bases, and the junction held 5 bases outside the gene matches. This CDR3 comprises 16 residues. CDR1 is LNHDA, CDR2 SQIVND, per germline (reference sequence). The CDR3 loop reads CASSTSGGLATGELFF. In DNA form, the CDR3 reads TGTGCCAGTAGTACTAGCGGGGGGCTCGCCACCGGGGAGCTGTTTTTT.

The J gene is TRBJ2-1, the V gene TRBV5-5; a possible D gene is TRBD2 (5 bases). The V end was cut by 3 bases, the J end by 4 bases, with 14 bases between. CDR3 length: 15 amino acids. Per the germline V gene, CDR1 is SGHKS and CDR2 is YYEKEE (reference sequence). The DNA for the CDR3 is TGTGCCAGCAGCTGGGGAGTGGGTGAATACAATGAGCAGTTCTTC. Amino acids: CASSWGVGEYNEQFF.

The chain links TRBV7-9 to TRBJ2-1; TRBD2 matches 8 bases. The V and J ends lost 6 bases and 0 bases, in that order; junction bases with no gene match: 7. The CDR3 is 16 amino acids. Germline V CDR1 and CDR2: SEHNR, FQNEAQ (reference sequence). The CDR3 sequence: CASRFSGASSYNEQFF. In DNA form, the CDR3 reads TGTGCCAGCAGGTTTAGCGGGGCCAGCTCCTACAATGAGCAGTTCTTC.

The CDR3 nucleotides are TGTGCCAGCAGTTACTCGACGGGAACTGAAGCTTTCTTT. The encoded protein is CASSYSTGTEAFF. The chain recombines TRBV6-2 or TRBV6-3 with TRBJ1-1; no reliable D call. The V end was cut by 0 bases, the J end by 5 bases, with 7 bases between. Germline lookup yields CDR1 MNHEY and CDR2 SVGEGT. The CDR3 is 13 amino acids.

The chain carries TRBV5-1 and TRBJ2-2; TRBD2 is a possible D gene (5 bases). In germline, CDR1 is SGHRS, CDR2 YFSETQ. V gave up 2 bases and J gave up 5 bases, with 13 bases separating them. The CDR3 length is 15 residues. Here the CDR3 DNA reads TGCGCCAGCAGCTTCGCCGGGATGCTTACCGGGGAGCTGTTTTTT. Translation gives CASSFAGMLTGELFF.

This sequence joins TRBV12-3 or TRBV12-4 and TRBJ2-7; 7 nucleotides align to TRBD1. This CDR3 is 13 amino acids long. The ends lost 6 bases at V and 2 bases at J; junction bases unmatched: 4. The CDR3 region is CASRPGQTYEQYF. The CDR3 nucleotides are TGTGCCAGCAGGCCGGGACAGACCTACGAGCAGTACTTC.

This sequence joins TRBV7-2 and TRBJ2-7, with 7 nucleotides matching TRBD1. Per germline, CDR1 SGHTA and CDR2 FQGNSA. The CDR3 runs 13 residues. V lost 1 base, J lost 6 bases, and 3 bases stayed unmatched. In nucleotides, the CDR3 is TGTGCCAGCAGCTTAGATTGGGACAGCGAGCAGTACTTC. It translates to CASSLDWDSEQYF.

The chain has TRBV11-2 and TRBJ2-1, with no clear D. Germline V gives CDR1 SGHAT, CDR2 FQNNGV. The CDR3 covers 17 residues. The V and J ends lost 1 base and 4 bases respectively, with 17 bases between them. The CDR3 coding sequence is TGTGCCAGCAGCTTAGGGGCGCAGACCCTTCTTTACAATGAGCAGTTCTTC. It translates to CASSLGAQTLLYNEQFF.

The V gene is TRBV2, the J gene TRBJ1-2; weak D call: TRBD1 (5 bases). This CDR3 comprises 14 residues. V lost 3 bases to trimming and J lost 2 bases, with 10 bases between them. Germline V CDR1 and CDR2: SNHLY, FYNNEI. DNA for the CDR3: TGTGCCAGCAGTGACCTCGGGGGGAACTATGGCTACACCTTC. Its translation: CASSDLGGNYGYTF.

The chain recombines TRBV3-1 (or the pseudogene TRBV3-2) with TRBJ2-7, with a possible D match to TRBD1 (5 bases). The V gene lost 2 bases and the J gene lost 6 bases, with 14 bases spanning the gap. The CDR3 spans 14 residues. CDR1 is LGHDT and CDR2 is YNNKEL in the germline V gene (reference sequence). This chain's CDR3 is CASSQPLQGSEQYF. Written as DNA, the CDR3 is TGTGCCAGCAGCCAACCCCTGCAGGGTTCCGAGCAGTACTTC.

J is TRBJ2-2 and V is TRBV30; the D gene is possibly TRBD2 (7 bases). V shed 2 bases and J shed 5 bases, with 15 bases lying between them. Germline loops: CDR1 GTSNPN, CDR2 SVGIG (reference sequence). This CDR3 region has 15 residues. CDR3 coding DNA: TGTGCCTGGAGTTATGGGGGGGCACGAACCGGGGAGCTGTTTTTT. As protein: CAWSYGGARTGELFF.

The rearrangement uses TRBV7-6 and TRBJ1-2, with D possibly matching TRBD1 (5 bases). This CDR3 is built from 14 residues. Looked up from germline, CDR1 is SGHVS and CDR2 is FNYEAQ. V gave up 5 bases and J gave up 7 bases, with 17 bases separating them. The CDR3 region has the DNA TGTGCCAGCAGCCTAGGGGCAGGGCCATTTGGCTACACCTTC. Its translation is CASSLGAGPFGYTF.

The V gene is TRBV9, the J gene TRBJ2-1, with a possible D match to TRBD2 (5 bases). The V end was cut by 0 bases, the J end by 9 bases, with 16 bases between. Per germline, CDR1 SGDLS and CDR2 YYNGEE. This CDR3 is built from 15 residues. CDR3 amino acids: CASSVGSDGVAEQFF. The CDR3 nucleotides read TGTGCCAGCAGCGTAGGGAGCGACGGGGTCGCTGAGCAGTTCTTC.

The CDR3 protein is CASSQGTGTNEKLFF. Here the CDR3 DNA reads TGCGCCAGCAGCCAAGGTACAGGCACTAATGAAAAACTGTTTTTT. The gene calls are TRBV4-1 and TRBJ1-4, with D possibly matching TRBD1 (5 bases). The V gene lost 1 base and the J gene lost 2 bases, with 8 bases spanning the gap. CDR1 MGHRA and CDR2 YSYEKL come from the germline V gene. CDR3 size: 15 residues.

This chain joins TRBV9 and TRBJ2-3, with 8 nucleotides matching TRBD2. The germline V gene encodes CDR1 SGDLS and CDR2 YYNGEE. This CDR3 region has 16 residues. V lost 0 bases and J lost 1; bases outside the gene matches: 4. This CDR3 reads CASSVGLAQGTDTQYF. The CDR3 coding sequence is TGTGCCAGCAGCGTAGGACTAGCGCAAGGCACAGATACGCAGTATTTT.

The table lists this clone with a few counts. The CDR3 is CASSYNINYGYTF. The CDR3 coding sequence is TGTGCCAGCAGTTACAACATAAACTATGGCTACACCTTC. This chain connects TRBV27 to TRBJ1-2; D is unresolved. This CDR3 spans 13 amino acids. The V end was cut by 4 bases, the J end by 2 bases, with 8 bases between. Germline assignment: CDR1 MNHEY and CDR2 SMNVEV (reference sequence).

There are a few counts of this clone. The CDR3 loop reads CASSFLSGGAADTQYF. The CDR3 DNA follows: TGTGCCAGCAGCTTCCTCAGCGGGGGGGCCGCAGATACGCAGTATTTT. The rearrangement uses TRBV7-2 and TRBJ2-3; 10 nucleotides agree with TRBD2. The CDR3 has 16 residues. Germline V gene data show CDR1 as SGHTA and CDR2 as FQGNSA. With V trimmed by 3 bases and J by 4 bases, 7 bases remained unmatched.